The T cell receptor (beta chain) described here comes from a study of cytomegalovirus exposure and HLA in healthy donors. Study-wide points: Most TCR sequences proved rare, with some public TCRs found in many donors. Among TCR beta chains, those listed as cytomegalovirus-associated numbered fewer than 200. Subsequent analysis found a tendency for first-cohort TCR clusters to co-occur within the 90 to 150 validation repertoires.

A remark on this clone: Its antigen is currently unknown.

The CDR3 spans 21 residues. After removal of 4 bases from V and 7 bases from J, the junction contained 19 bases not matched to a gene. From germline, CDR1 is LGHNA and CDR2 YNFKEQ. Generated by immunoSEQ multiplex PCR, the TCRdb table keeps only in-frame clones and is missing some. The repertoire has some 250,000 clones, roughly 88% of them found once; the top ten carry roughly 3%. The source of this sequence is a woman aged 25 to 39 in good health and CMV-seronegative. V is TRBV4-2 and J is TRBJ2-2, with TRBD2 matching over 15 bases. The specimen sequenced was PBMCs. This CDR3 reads CASSPQPRTSGRAGDVGELFF. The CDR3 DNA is TGTGCCAGCAGCCCTCAACCTAGGACTAGCGGGAGGGCCGGGGATGTCGGGGAGCTGTTTTTT.